Reported below is one TCR beta chain. This sample was included in a study of T cell responses to AZD1222 COVID-19 vaccine. TCRdb's table, derived via immunoSEQ multiplex PCR, lists solely in-frame clones and lacks some. The sample includes 86,000 or so clones, roughly 90% of them seen just once. Germline loops: CDR1 MDHEN, CDR2 SYDVKM. The CDR3 loop spans 15 amino acids. V was pared by 3 bases and J by 1 base, with 10 bases between. The specimen comprised peripheral blood, sampled on day 0 of AZD1222 vaccination. The chain combines TRBV28 with TRBJ2-1, with D possibly being TRBD1 (6 bases). The clonotype originates from an adult in good health. The CDR3 DNA reads as TGTGCCAGCAGTTTCGGGCAGGGGTCCTACAATGAGCAGTTCTTC. Translated, it gives CASSFGQGSYNEQFF.